The 24 T cell receptor beta chains below come from one sample, sequenced in a study of CD8 T cells in ankylosing spondylitis (dated by TCRdb to 2015 to 2018). The library relied on 5' RACE. The run used an Illumina HiSeq 2500. TCRdb reanalyzed the raw reads on its own, using fastp at Q25 for trimming and MiXCR for clone calling, and kept in-frame beta chains. Entries that share a CDR3 protein sequence are merged under the most common genes and DNA. Recorded for this sample are under 200,000 distinct CDR3 sequences; 11% of them occurred a single time. The ten largest clones add up to around 29% of the sample. What was sequenced was blood, either unsorted or a sorted T cell fraction (not recorded which). These TCRs come from a male donor with ankylosing spondylitis or in good health (not recorded which).

This clonotype was found a few times. The CDR3 nucleotides are TGTGCCAGCAGTTACTCGACAGGAAGCCCTCGGACCTTC. Its protein is CASSYSTGSPRTF. The V gene is TRBV6-5, the J gene TRBJ1-2, with D tentatively TRBD1 (6 bases). Trimming took 0 bases from V and 14 from J, leaving 16 bases between them. The CDR3 totals 13 residues. Per germline, CDR1 MNHEY and CDR2 SVGAGI.

Ten or more counts support this clonotype. The chain has TRBV28 and TRBJ2-2; D could derive from TRBD1 or TRBD2 (5 bases each). V was cut by 2 bases and J by 0 bases, with 10 bases left in between. This CDR3 has 16 amino acids. Germline assignment: CDR1 MDHEN and CDR2 SYDVKM. The CDR3 DNA reads as TGTGCCAGCAGTTTAGGGGGTGGCGCGAACACCGGGGAGCTGTTTTTT. The encoded protein is CASSLGGGANTGELFF.

This clonotype was observed a few times. The chain joins TRBV12-3 or TRBV12-4 to TRBJ1-5; no definite D call. Trimming removed 6 bases at V and 1 base at J, with 7 bases between. CDR3 length equals 13 residues. CDR3 protein: CASRRRSNQPQHF. In DNA, the CDR3 is TGTGCCAGCAGACGTCGGAGCAATCAGCCCCAGCATTTT.

The chain has TRBV9 and TRBJ2-5, with D perhaps matching TRBD2 (7 bases). The germline V gene encodes CDR1 SGDLS and CDR2 YYNGEE. This CDR3 has 14 residues. V lost 3 bases and J 2 bases, leaving 11 bases between the germline ends. The CDR3 loop is CASSEGDYQETQYF. CDR3 DNA sequence: TGTGCCAGCAGCGAGGGGGACTATCAAGAGACCCAGTACTTC.

This clonotype was observed many times. V usage is TRBV3-1 and J usage is TRBJ2-7; 7 positions match TRBD1. CDR1 is LGHDT and CDR2 is YNNKEL in the germline V gene (reference sequence). The CDR3 contains 16 residues. V shed 0 bases and J 4 bases; nucleotides not matched to a gene: 9. In nucleotides, the CDR3 is TGTGCCAGCAGCCAAGAGGTAAACCGGGACAGTTACGAGCAGTACTTC. Translation gives CASSQEVNRDSYEQYF.

This clonotype was picked up many times. V and J are TRBV24-1 and TRBJ2-5, with 7 positions matching TRBD1. With V trimmed by 4 bases and J by 4 bases, 8 bases remained unmatched. The CDR3 loop spans 15 amino acids. The germline CDR1 and CDR2 sequences are KGHDR and SFDVKD. The CDR3 protein is CATSDIQGLRETQYF. Written as DNA, the CDR3 is TGTGCCACCAGTGACATACAGGGGTTGCGAGAGACCCAGTACTTC.

This clonotype came up many times. Germline and junction disagree at one end, which may indicate a read error. V and J are TRBV27 and TRBJ2-2, with D possibly being TRBD2 (7 bases). This CDR3 is 18 amino acids long. Per germline, CDR1 MNHEY and CDR2 SMNVEV (reference sequence). CDR3 bases: TGTGCCAGCAGTTCCCTTAGGGGCGGGGGCCCGAACGCCGGGGAGCTGTTTTTT. It encodes CASSSLRGGGPNAGELFF.

The V and J genes are TRBV5-1 and TRBJ2-3, with D tentatively TRBD1 or TRBD2 (6 bases each). Germline assignment: CDR1 SGHRS and CDR2 YFSETQ. CDR3 length: 15 residues. Trimming stripped 1 base from V and 2 bases from J, with 11 bases between. The CDR3 DNA sequence: TGCGCCAGCAGCTTGCCGGGGGCAACCACAGATACGCAGTATTTT. As protein: CASSLPGATTDTQYF.

The chain couples TRBV15 to TRBJ1-2; D remains ambiguous. This CDR3 region has 15 residues. The germline gives CDR1 LNHNV, CDR2 YYDKDF (reference sequence). Trimming removed 0 bases from V and 6 bases from J, with 14 bases in between. CDR3 sequence reads: CATSRDGRVGDGYTF. DNA of the CDR3: TGTGCCACCAGCAGAGATGGGCGGGTGGGAGATGGCTACACCTTC. The variable domain in full, completed from reference TRBV15 and TRBJ1-2, reads DAMVIQNPRYQVTQFGKPVTLSCSQTLNHNVMYWYQQKSSQAPKLLFHYYDKDFNNEADTPDNFQSRRPNTSFCFLDIRSPGLGDTAMYLCATSRDGRVGDGYTFGSGTRLTVV.

This clonotype was seen at least ten times. The rearrangement uses TRBV29-1 and TRBJ1-2, with a weak D call TRBD1 (6 bases). The CDR3 extends over 14 amino acids. Germline V CDR1 and CDR2: SQVTM, ANQGSEA. V lost 5 bases to trimming and J lost 7 bases, with 20 bases between them. The CDR3 loop reads CSVSQGNVRGGYTF. The DNA for the CDR3 is TGCAGCGTTTCACAGGGAAACGTAAGGGGTGGCTACACCTTC.

Remarks on this clonotype: A read error is possible here, since a much larger clone lies one base away. This chain links TRBV24-1 with TRBJ2-2; 9 nucleotides line up with TRBD1. The CDR3 totals 15 residues. CDR1 KGHDR and CDR2 SFDVKD come from the germline V gene. The CDR3 coding sequence is TGTACCACCAGCAAAGGGGACAGGGTTACCGGGGAGCTGTTTTTT. It specifies CTTSKGDRVTGELFF.

This clonotype appeared many times. The chain is built from TRBV10-3 and TRBJ1-1; TRBD1 aligns across 9 bases. This CDR3 is built from 13 residues. The germline CDR1 and CDR2 sequences are ENHRY and SYGVKD. V shed 6 bases and J 3 bases; nucleotides not matched to a gene: 2. The CDR3, as DNA: TGTGCCATCAGACAGGGGGCGGACACTGAAGCTTTCTTT. Amino acid sequence: CAIRQGADTEAFF.

This clonotype was observed a few times. The V and J genes are TRBV2 and TRBJ2-7; D perhaps matches TRBD1 (6 bases). CDR1 is SNHLY, CDR2 FYNNEI, per germline. V was trimmed by 4 bases and J by 0 bases, leaving 13 bases between them. The length of the CDR3 is 15 residues. CDR3 sequence reads: CASSAPDRPSYEQYF. For the CDR3, the DNA is TGTGCCAGCAGTGCTCCCGACAGGCCCTCCTACGAGCAGTACTTC.

This clonotype was picked up many times. J is TRBJ1-4 and V is TRBV12-3 or TRBV12-4; 9 bases line up with TRBD1. Germline trimming cut 5 bases from V and 3 bases from J; bases unmatched to any gene: 7. The CDR3 spans 16 residues. CDR3 region: CASSRTTGGSNEKLFF. As DNA, the CDR3 is TGTGCCAGCAGTCGAACGACAGGGGGGTCTAATGAAAAACTGTTTTTT.

This clonotype was observed many times. The rearrangement uses TRBV6-2 or TRBV6-3 and TRBJ2-1, with 8 bases fitting TRBD2. The V segment lost 5 bases and the J segment 9 bases; nucleotides outside the gene matches: 12. Germline lookup yields CDR1 MNHEY and CDR2 SVGEGT. This CDR3 contains 15 residues. As DNA, the CDR3 is TGTGCCAGCAGTGAGCCGGGACTAGAAACTGGTGAGCAGTTCTTC. Its protein is CASSEPGLETGEQFF.

This clonotype was detected only a few times. The chain joins TRBV5-1 to TRBJ2-6, with 11 bases matching TRBD2. The CDR3 is made up of 18 amino acids. After removal of 1 base from V and 0 bases from J, the junction contained 3 bases not matched to a gene. The germline V gene encodes CDR1 SGHRS and CDR2 YFSETQ. The CDR3 coding sequence is TGCGCCAGCAGCTTGATAGCGGGAGGGAACTCTGGGGCCAACGTCCTGACTTTC. Translated, it gives CASSLIAGGNSGANVLTF.

Here the CDR3 reads CASSPRLALYEQYF. The DNA of the CDR3 is TGTGCCAGCAGTCCCAGACTAGCTCTGTACGAGCAGTACTTC. The chain employs TRBV27 and TRBJ2-7, with 7 nucleotides matching TRBD2. The germline gives CDR1 MNHEY, CDR2 SMNVEV (reference sequence). The CDR3 covers 14 residues. V gave up 5 bases and J gave up 4 bases; unmatched junction bases: 8.

This clonotype appeared many times. The rearrangement uses TRBV29-1 and TRBJ2-2; 10 bases are a match to TRBD2. After removal of 1 base from V and 2 bases from J, the junction contained 4 bases not matched to a gene. Germline lookup yields CDR1 SQVTM and CDR2 ANQGSEA. This CDR3 is 16 amino acids long. Here the CDR3 DNA reads TGCAGCGTTGAAGGTCTAGCGGGAGTTAACACCGGGGAGCTGTTTTTT. Its protein product is CSVEGLAGVNTGELFF.

The chain combines TRBV5-1 with TRBJ2-2, with TRBD2 identical over 11 bases. This CDR3 has 16 amino acids. Germline V gene data show CDR1 as SGHRS and CDR2 as YFSETQ. V lost 2 bases and J lost 6; bases outside the gene matches: 6. CDR3 amino acids: CASSFLAGGSAGELFF. CDR3 in DNA: TGCGCCAGCAGCTTTCTAGCGGGAGGATCGGCCGGGGAGCTGTTTTTT.

This clonotype was observed many times. The chain links TRBV9 to TRBJ1-1; D possibly corresponds to TRBD1 (5 bases). V dropped 9 bases and J dropped 1 base, with 22 bases sitting between them. The CDR3 has 16 amino acids. In germline, CDR1 is SGDLS, CDR2 YYNGEE. The CDR3 DNA reads as TGTGCCAACTACACCACAGGTTGGGGGTCGAACACTGAAGCTTTCTTT. Protein product: CANYTTGWGSNTEAFF.

This clonotype was observed many times. The J gene is TRBJ1-2, the V gene TRBV29-1, with D perhaps TRBD1 (5 bases). The CDR3 contains 12 residues. Germline CDR1 and CDR2: SQVTM and ANQGSEA. Trimming cost V 6 bases and J 4 bases, with 12 bases left between them. CDR3 sequence (DNA): TGCAGCGTCGGAGGGGAGGGCTATGGCTACACCTTC. Residues: CSVGGEGYGYTF.

The V call is TRBV12-3 or TRBV12-4, the J call TRBJ1-4; D is perhaps TRBD1 (5 bases). This CDR3 spans 16 amino acids. V was pared by 0 bases and J by 8 bases, with 16 bases between. This CDR3 is CASSLALRGTVEKLFF. The CDR3 DNA follows: TGTGCCAGCAGTTTAGCGCTACGGGGGACGGTGGAAAAACTGTTTTTT.

This clonotype was seen at least ten times. CDR3 protein: CAIRRDNNEQFF. The CDR3 DNA sequence: TGTGCCATACGACGAGACAACAATGAGCAGTTCTTC. The chain is built from TRBV10-3 and TRBJ2-1; D remains unclear. The CDR3 runs 12 residues. V lost 9 bases and J 5 bases, leaving 11 bases between the germline ends. Germline assignment: CDR1 ENHRY and CDR2 SYGVKD.

Concerning this clonotype: This may be a read error: a much more frequent sequence differs by one nucleotide. The chain employs TRBV3-1 and TRBJ1-1, with a possible D match to TRBD1 (5 bases). The V and J ends lost 1 base and 3 bases respectively, with 9 bases between them. This CDR3 is 14 amino acids long. Germline CDR1 is LGHDT and CDR2 is YNNKEL (reference sequence). The CDR3 is CASSQGGTHTEAFF. The CDR3 DNA reads as TGTGCCAGCAGCCAAGGAGGGACGCACACTGAAGCTTTCTTT.